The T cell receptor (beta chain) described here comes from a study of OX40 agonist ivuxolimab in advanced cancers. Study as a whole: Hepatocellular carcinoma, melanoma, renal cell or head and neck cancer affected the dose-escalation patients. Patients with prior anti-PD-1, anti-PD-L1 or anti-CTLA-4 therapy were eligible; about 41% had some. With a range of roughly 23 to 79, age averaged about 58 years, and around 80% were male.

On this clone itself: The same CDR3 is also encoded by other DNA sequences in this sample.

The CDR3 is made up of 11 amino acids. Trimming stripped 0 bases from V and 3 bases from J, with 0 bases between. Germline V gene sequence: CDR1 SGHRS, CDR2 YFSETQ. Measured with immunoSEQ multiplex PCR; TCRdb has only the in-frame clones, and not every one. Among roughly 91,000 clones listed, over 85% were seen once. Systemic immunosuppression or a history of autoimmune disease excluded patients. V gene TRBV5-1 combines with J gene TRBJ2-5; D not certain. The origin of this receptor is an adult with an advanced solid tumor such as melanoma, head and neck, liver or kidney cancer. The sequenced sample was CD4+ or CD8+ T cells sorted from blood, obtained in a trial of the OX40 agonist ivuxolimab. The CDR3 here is CASSLEETQYF. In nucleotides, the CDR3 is TGCGCCAGCAGCTTGGAAGAGACCCAGTACTTC.